The 4 T cell receptor beta chains reported below all come from one sample, sequenced in a study of early T cells in non-severe SARS-CoV-2 infection. TCRdb recomputed calls from the 5' RACE reads with MiXCR, one row per CDR3 protein. Of about 40,000 distinct CDR3 sequences detected, around a quarter appear once; the ten largest clones hold about 4.6%. Sequenced here: whole blood, sampled at baseline. These receptors came from an adult who was a healthcare worker with PCR-confirmed SARS-CoV-2 infection or an uninfected control (not recorded which).

This clonotype showed up just a few times. The J gene is TRBJ2-5, the V gene TRBV29-1; D unresolved. Germline V gene data show CDR1 as SQVTM and CDR2 as ANQGSEA. Between the trimmed V and J ends, which lost 7 bases and 2 bases, there was a span of 5 bases. The CDR3 sequence is 10 residues long. In nucleotides, the CDR3 is TGCAGCGGCGAACAAGAGACCCAGTACTTC. Translating gives CSGEQETQYF.

The chain has TRBV5-5 and TRBJ1-1; D unclear. V was trimmed by 4 bases and J by 1 base, leaving 14 bases between them. This CDR3 contains 15 residues. Germline V lookup: CDR1 SGHKS, CDR2 YYEKEE (reference sequence). Here the CDR3 reads CASSRIIDWNTEAFF. The CDR3 DNA reads as TGTGCCAGCAGCAGGATAATTGACTGGAACACTGAAGCTTTCTTT.

This clonotype was counted between two and nine times. CDR3 loop: CASSGKGNYEQYF. DNA of the CDR3: TGCGCCAGCAGCGGGAAGGGGAACTACGAGCAGTACTTC. The chain has TRBV5-1 and TRBJ2-7; a weak D match, TRBD1 (5 bases). The CDR3 consists of 13 residues. Trimming took off 4 bases at V and 3 bases at J, with 11 bases between the two ends. CDR1 and CDR2 (germline): SGHRS, YFSETQ.

This clonotype appeared a few times. The rearrangement links TRBV10-3 to TRBJ2-7; 7 bases agree with TRBD1. The CDR3 has 15 amino acids. CDR1 and CDR2 from the germline V gene are ENHRY and SYGVKD. The ends lost 2 bases at V and 1 base at J; junction bases unmatched: 5. The CDR3 is CAISEGQAESYEQYF. The CDR3 DNA is TGTGCCATCAGTGAGGGACAGGCTGAGTCCTACGAGCAGTACTTC.